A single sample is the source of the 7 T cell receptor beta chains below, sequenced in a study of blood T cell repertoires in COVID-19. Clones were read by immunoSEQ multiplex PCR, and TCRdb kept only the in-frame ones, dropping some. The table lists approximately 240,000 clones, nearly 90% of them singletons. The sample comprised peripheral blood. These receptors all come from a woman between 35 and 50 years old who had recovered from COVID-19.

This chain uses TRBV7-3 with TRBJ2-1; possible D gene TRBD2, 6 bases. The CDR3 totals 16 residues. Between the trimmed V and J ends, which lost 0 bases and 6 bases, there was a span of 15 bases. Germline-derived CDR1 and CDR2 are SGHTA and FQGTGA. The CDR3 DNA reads TGTGCCAGCAGCTTAACGAGGAGGGGTAGGGCCAATGAGCAGTTCTTC. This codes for CASSLTRRGRANEQFF. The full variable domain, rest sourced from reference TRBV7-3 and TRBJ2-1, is GAGVSQTPSNKVTEKGKYVELRCDPISGHTALYWYRQSLGQGPEFLIYFQGTGAADDSGLPNDRFFAVRPEGSVSTLKIQRTERGDSAVYLCASSLTRRGRANEQFFGPGTRLTVL.

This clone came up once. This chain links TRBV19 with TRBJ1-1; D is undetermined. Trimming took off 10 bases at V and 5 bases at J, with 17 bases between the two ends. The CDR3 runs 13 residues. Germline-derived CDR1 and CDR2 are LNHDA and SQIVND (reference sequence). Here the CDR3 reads CATEGDRGTEAFF. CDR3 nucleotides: TGTGCCACCGAGGGTGATAGAGGTACTGAAGCTTTCTTT.

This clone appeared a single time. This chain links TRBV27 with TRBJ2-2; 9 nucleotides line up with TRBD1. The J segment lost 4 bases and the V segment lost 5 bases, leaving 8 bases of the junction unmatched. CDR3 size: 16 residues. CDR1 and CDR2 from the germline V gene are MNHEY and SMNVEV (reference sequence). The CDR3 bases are TGTGCCAGCAGTACAGGGGGCGGATATAGCACCGGGGAGCTGTTTTTT. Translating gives CASSTGGGYSTGELFF.

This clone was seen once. The CDR3 coding sequence is TGTGCCAGCAGCATGAGTTCCGGGAATGGCTACACCTTC. Its protein is CASSMSSGNGYTF. The chain employs TRBV7-2 and TRBJ1-2, with unresolved D. This CDR3 has 13 amino acids. Germline V CDR1 and CDR2: SGHTA, FQGNSA. Trimming cost V 5 bases and J 6 bases, with 13 bases left between them.

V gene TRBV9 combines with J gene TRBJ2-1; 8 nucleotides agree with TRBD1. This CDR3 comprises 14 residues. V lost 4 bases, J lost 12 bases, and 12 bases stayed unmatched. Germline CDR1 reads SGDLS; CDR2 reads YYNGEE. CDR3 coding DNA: TGTGCCAGCAGCTCGGGACAGGATAGCGCGGGGCAGTTCTTC. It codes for CASSSGQDSAGQFF.

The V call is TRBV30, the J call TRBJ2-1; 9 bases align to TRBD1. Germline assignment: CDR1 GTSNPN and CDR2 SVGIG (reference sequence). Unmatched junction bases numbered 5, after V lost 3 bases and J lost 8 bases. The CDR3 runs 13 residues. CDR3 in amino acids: CAWSADRGHEQFF. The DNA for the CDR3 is TGTGCCTGGAGCGCGGACAGGGGCCATGAGCAGTTCTTC.

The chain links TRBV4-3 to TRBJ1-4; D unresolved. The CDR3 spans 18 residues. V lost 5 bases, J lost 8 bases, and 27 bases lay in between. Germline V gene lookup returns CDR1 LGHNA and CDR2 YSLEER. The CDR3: CASSDTPAGGEVREKLFF. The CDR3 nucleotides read TGCGCCAGCAGCGACACCCCGGCTGGCGGGGAGGTCCGGGAAAAACTGTTTTTT.